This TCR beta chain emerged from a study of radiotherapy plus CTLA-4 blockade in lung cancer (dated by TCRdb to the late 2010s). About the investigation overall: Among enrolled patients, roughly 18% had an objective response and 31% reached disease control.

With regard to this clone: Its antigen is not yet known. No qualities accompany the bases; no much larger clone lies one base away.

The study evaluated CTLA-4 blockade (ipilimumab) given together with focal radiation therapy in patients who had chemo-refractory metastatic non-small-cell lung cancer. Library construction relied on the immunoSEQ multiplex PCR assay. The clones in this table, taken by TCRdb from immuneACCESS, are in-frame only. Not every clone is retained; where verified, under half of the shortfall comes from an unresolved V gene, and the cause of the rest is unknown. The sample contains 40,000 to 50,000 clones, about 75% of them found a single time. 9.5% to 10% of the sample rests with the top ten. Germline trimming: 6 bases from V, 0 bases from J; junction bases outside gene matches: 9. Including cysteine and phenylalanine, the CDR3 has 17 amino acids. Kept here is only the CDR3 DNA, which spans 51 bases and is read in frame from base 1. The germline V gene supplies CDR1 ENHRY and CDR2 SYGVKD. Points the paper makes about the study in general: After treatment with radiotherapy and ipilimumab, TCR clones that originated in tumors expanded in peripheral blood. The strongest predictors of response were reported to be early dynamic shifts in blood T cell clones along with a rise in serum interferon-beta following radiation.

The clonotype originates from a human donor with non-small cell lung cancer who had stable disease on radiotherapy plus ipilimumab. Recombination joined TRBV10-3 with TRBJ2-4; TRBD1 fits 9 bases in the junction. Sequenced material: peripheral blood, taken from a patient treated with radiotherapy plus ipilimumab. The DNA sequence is TGTGCCATCAGCGATTACGGACAGGGGTTAGCCAAAAACATTCAGTACTTC. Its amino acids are CAISDYGQGLAKNIQYF.